These T cell receptor beta chains were read from a single sample in a study of T cells in narcolepsy. Clones were sequenced by immunoSEQ multiplex PCR, and TCRdb holds only the in-frame ones, with some missing. This sample yields 20,000 to 30,000 clones, of which about 80% are seen a single time; approximately 1.1% belongs to the top ten. Sequencing input: memory (CD45RA-) CD4+ T cells from blood. These receptors were collected from a human donor in good health. Each CDR3 is given with its conserved first and last residue. D genes are given only for firm matches. Not all rows give a size; the values are once, few, many and, for expanded clones, a class.

-	TRBV10-3	-	TRBJ2-6	TGTGCCATCAGGGAGGGAACTGGGGCCAACGTCCTGACTTTC	CAIREGTGANVLTF
TRBD2	TRBV10-2	-	TRBJ2-3	TGCGCCAGCAGTGCGCAGCGGGGGGGCGTAGATACGCAGTATTTT	CASSAQRGGVDTQYF
TRBD1	TRBV2	-	TRBJ2-7	TGTGCCAGCAGTTCCCTCGGGACAGGGGCCGAGCAGTACTTC	CASSSLGTGAEQYF
-	TRBV19	-	TRBJ2-1	TGTGCCAGTAGTATCGGGAGCTTGGGGAACAATGAGCAGTTCTTC	CASSIGSLGNNEQFF
TRBD2	TRBV7-2	few	TRBJ2-5	TGTGCCAGCAGCTTTCGACTAGCGGGGGCAGAGACCCAGTACTTC	CASSFRLAGAETQYF
TRBD2	TRBV5-1	-	TRBJ2-1	TGCGCCAGCAGCTTGGACGGGGGGTGGAATGAGCAGTTCTTC	CASSLDGGWNEQFF
-	TRBV10-1	-	TRBJ2-3	TGCGCCAGCAGTGACTCCAGCACTTTTGATACGCAGTATTTT	CASSDSSTFDTQYF
-	TRBV7-9	-	TRBJ2-1	TGTGCCAGCAGCCTGAGCTCAGGTTACAATGAGCAGTTCTTC	CASSLSSGYNEQFF
-	TRBV7-2	-	TRBJ2-1	TGTGCCAGCAGCTTAGAATCCGGGGCTGAGCAGTTCTTC	CASSLESGAEQFF
-	TRBV10-3	-	TRBJ2-5	TGTGCCATCAGTGATGATACAGGGGCGCGGGGGAGAGAGGAGACCCAGTACTTC	CAISDDTGARGREETQYF
-	TRBV2	-	TRBJ1-5	TGTGCCAGCAGTGTTGGTCAGCCCCAGCATTTT	CASSVGQPQHF
TRBD1	TRBV5-1	-	TRBJ1-4	TGCGCCAGCAGCTTGGGACGCCGGGACAGAAATGAAAAACTGTTTTTT	CASSLGRRDRNEKLFF
-	TRBV6-1	-	TRBJ1-2	TGTGCCAGCAGTGCTCCGTCCGGGGGGGAGAGAAGCTACACCTTC	CASSAPSGGERSYTF
TRBD2	TRBV30	-	TRBJ2-3	TGTGCCTGGAGCTTAGGACTAGCGGGCACAGATACGCAGTATTTT	CAWSLGLAGTDTQYF
-	TRBV6-1	-	TRBJ2-7	TGTGCCAGCAGTGAGGGGCGAGGGGGACGGGCGGTAATCGACGAGCAGTACTTC	CASSEGRGGRAVIDEQYF
TRBD2	TRBV28	-	TRBJ2-3	TGTGCCAGCAGTGCAGGACTAGCGGAGTACACAGATACGCAGTATTTT	CASSAGLAEYTDTQYF
TRBD2	TRBV27	-	TRBJ2-7	TGTGCCAGCAGAATCCGAGCGGGGAGCTCCTACGAGCAGTACTTC	CASRIRAGSSYEQYF
TRBD2	TRBV11-3	-	TRBJ2-1	TGTGCCAGCAGCGCCCGGACTAGTTACAATGAGCAGTTCTTC	CASSARTSYNEQFF
-	TRBV6-5	few	TRBJ2-6	TGTGCCAGCAGCGACGGTTCCTCTGGGGCCAACGTCCTGACTTTC	CASSDGSSGANVLTF
-	TRBV2	-	TRBJ1-1	TGTGCCAGCAGACAGGGACTCATGAACACTGAAGCTTTCTTT	CASRQGLMNTEAFF
-	TRBV5-1	few	TRBJ2-7	TGCGCCAGCAGCCCCGGAGGAAACCACTACGAGCAGTACTTC	CASSPGGNHYEQYF
-	TRBV18	-	TRBJ2-2	TGTGCCAGCTCATCGGACATCCTACGGAGCGGGGAGCTGTTTTTT	CASSSDILRSGELFF
-	TRBV6-8	-	TRBJ2-7	TGTGCCAGCAGTTACCTCCCGGGCCATGCCTACGAGCAGTACTTC	CASSYLPGHAYEQYF
TRBD2	TRBV5-4	few	TRBJ2-1	TGTGCCAGCACCACCTTGGGGGGGAATGAGCAGTTCTTC	CASTTLGGNEQFF
TRBD2	TRBV27	-	TRBJ2-7	TGTGCCAGCAGTTTGTTAGTAGCGGGAGGGCCTTACGAGCAGTACTTC	CASSLLVAGGPYEQYF
-	TRBV28	-	TRBJ2-3	TGTGCCAGCAGTTGGGTCCACACAGATACGCAGTATTTT	CASSWVHTDTQYF